The 19 T cell receptor beta chains below come from one sample, sequenced in a study of blood T cell repertoires in COVID-19. This table comes from immunoSEQ multiplex PCR, and its TCRdb copy is limited to in-frame clones, with some not included. Of around 70,000 clones in the sample, 79% were seen once. The sequencing input was peripheral blood. These receptors were taken from a man in his 60s with active or convalescent COVID-19.

The chain links TRBV5-6 to TRBJ2-7; 10 positions match TRBD1. V was pared by 2 bases and J by 6 bases, with 5 bases of the junction left unmatched. This CDR3 comprises 14 residues. The germline gives CDR1 SGHDT, CDR2 YYEEEE. The CDR3 spells CASSFDRGQGEQYF. The CDR3 nucleotides are TGTGCCAGCAGCTTTGACAGGGGGCAAGGCGAGCAGTACTTC.

This clone was seen more than once but under ten times. The rearrangement links TRBV28 to TRBJ1-1, with 8 positions matching TRBD1. CDR1 is MDHEN and CDR2 is SYDVKM in the germline V gene. There are 15 residues in the CDR3. With V trimmed by 6 bases and J by 1 base, 7 bases remained unmatched. The CDR3 DNA follows: TGTGCCAGCAGCGCAGGGGGCGCCCAGAACACTGAAGCTTTCTTT. This codes for CASSAGGAQNTEAFF.

V gene TRBV19 combines with J gene TRBJ1-5; no reliable D call. Trimming stripped 7 bases from V and 3 bases from J, with 10 bases between. The V gene's germline CDR1 is LNHDA and CDR2 SQIVND (reference sequence). This CDR3 is built from 13 residues. CDR3 DNA: TGTGCCAGTACCCTCCGTTTCAATCAGCCCCAGCATTTT. Residues: CASTLRFNQPQHF.

The rearrangement joins TRBV5-4 to TRBJ1-2; D is unclear. The CDR3 covers 14 residues. Germline CDR1 is SGHNT and CDR2 is YYREEE (reference sequence). Trimming took 1 base from V and 0 from J, leaving 7 bases between them. The CDR3 loop reads CASSLRGANYGYTF. In DNA, the CDR3 is TGTGCCAGCAGCTTGCGGGGTGCTAACTATGGCTACACCTTC.

The chain couples TRBV18 to TRBJ1-4; D may be TRBD1 (5 bases). Germline V gene sequence: CDR1 KGHSH, CDR2 LQKENI. The CDR3 sequence is 16 residues long. V dropped 3 bases and J dropped 1 base, with 12 bases sitting between them. The CDR3 bases are TGTGCCAGCTCACCCAGCCAGGGCGGAACTAATGAAAAACTGTTTTTT. Translation: CASSPSQGGTNEKLFF. Full variable domain (remainder filled in from reference TRBV18 and TRBJ1-4): NAGVMQNPRHLVRRRGQEARLRCSPMKGHSHVYWYRQLPEEGLKFMVYLQKENIIDESGMPKERFSAEFPKEGPSILRIQQVVRGDSAAYFCASSPSQGGTNEKLFFGSGTQLSVL.

The chain has TRBV14 and TRBJ1-1, with 7 bases lining up with TRBD1. The germline CDR1 and CDR2 sequences are SGHDN and FVKESK. J gave up 0 bases and V 3 bases, and 4 bases lay outside the gene matches. This CDR3 is 15 amino acids long. As DNA, the CDR3 is TGTGCCAGCAGCCAGTGGGGACAGATGAACACTGAAGCTTTCTTT. Its protein product is CASSQWGQMNTEAFF. The full variable domain, its missing parts supplied by reference TRBV14 and TRBJ1-1, is EAGVTQFPSHSVIEKGQTVTLRCDPISGHDNLYWYRRVMGKEIKFLLHFVKESKQDESGMPNNRFLAERTGGTYSTLKVQPAELEDSGVYFCASSQWGQMNTEAFFGQGTRLTVV.

The V call is TRBV24-1, the J call TRBJ2-7, with D tentatively TRBD2 (5 bases). V lost 3 bases and J lost 7, with 6 bases in between. The V gene's germline CDR1 is KGHDR and CDR2 SFDVKD. The CDR3 has 11 amino acids. The CDR3 protein is CATSDGEEQYF. In nucleotides, the CDR3 is TGTGCCACCAGTGATGGGGAGGAGCAGTACTTC.

This clone has a count of ten or more. The genes are TRBV14 and TRBJ2-6; D might be TRBD1 (6 bases). The CDR3 has 17 residues. Per the germline V gene, CDR1 is SGHDN and CDR2 is FVKESK. Trimming pared 4 bases from V and 0 bases from J, leaving 13 bases between. In DNA form, the CDR3 reads TGTGCCAGCAGCCTTACCGGGACACTCTCTGGGGCCAACGTCCTGACTTTC. This codes for CASSLTGTLSGANVLTF.

V usage is TRBV4-3 and J usage is TRBJ1-2, with 8 bases matching TRBD1. Germline trimming cut 3 bases from V and 3 bases from J; bases unmatched to any gene: 9. Germline V gene data show CDR1 as LGHNA and CDR2 as YSLEER. The CDR3 runs 16 residues. The DNA of the CDR3 is TGCGCCAGCAGCCAGGATGGGACAGGAGCTTACTATGGCTACACCTTC. Protein: CASSQDGTGAYYGYTF.

This clone was found a few times. The same CDR3 arises from other DNA sequences in this sample as well. J is TRBJ1-5 and V is TRBV7-9, with unresolved D. This CDR3 comprises 13 residues. Per germline, CDR1 SEHNR and CDR2 FQNEAQ (reference sequence). Between the trimmed V and J ends, which lost 2 bases and 2 bases, there was a span of 4 bases. The DNA of the CDR3 is TGTGCCAGCAGCTTATCGGGCAATCAGCCCCAGCATTTT. It translates to CASSLSGNQPQHF.

The genes are TRBV6-5 and TRBJ1-1; 9 bases are shared with TRBD1. V lost 9 bases, J lost 7 bases, and 6 bases stayed unmatched. The CDR3 consists of 12 residues. Germline V gene lookup returns CDR1 MNHEY and CDR2 SVGAGI. The CDR3 DNA sequence: TGTGCCAGTCGAGGACAGGGGAGTGAAGCTTTCTTT. Amino acid sequence: CASRGQGSEAFF.

The chain recombines TRBV29-1 with TRBJ1-6; 7 bases line up with TRBD1. Germline V gives CDR1 SQVTM, CDR2 ANQGSEA. The CDR3 covers 13 residues. With V trimmed by 6 bases and J by 5 bases, 4 bases remained unmatched. As DNA, the CDR3 is TGCAGCGTCTCCGGGACAGATAATTCACCCCTCCACTTT. Translated: CSVSGTDNSPLHF. The full variable domain, in which reference TRBV29-1 and TRBJ1-6 provide the parts outside the CDR3, is SAVISQKPSRDICQRGTSLTIQCQVDSQVTMMFWYRQQPGQSLTLIATANQGSEATYESGFVIDKFPISRPNLTFSTLTVSNMSPEDSSIYLCSVSGTDNSPLHFGNGTRLTVT.

The genes are TRBV9 and TRBJ2-7; D uncertain. The ends were cut back, 0 bases at V and 2 bases at J, with 15 bases in the middle. The CDR3 sequence is 16 residues long. Germline assignment: CDR1 SGDLS and CDR2 YYNGEE. Here the CDR3 reads CASSVEVHNRPYEQYF. CDR3 DNA sequence: TGTGCCAGCAGCGTAGAAGTACACAACAGACCCTACGAGCAGTACTTC.

J is TRBJ1-1 and V is TRBV6-1; no clear D. This CDR3 contains 15 residues. The germline V gene has CDR1 MNHNS and CDR2 SASEGT. V gave up 0 bases and J gave up 3 bases, with 11 bases separating them. DNA for the CDR3: TGTGCCAGCAGTGAAGCGGACGGGGAGTACACTGAAGCTTTCTTT. Encoded protein: CASSEADGEYTEAFF.

The V call is TRBV6-5, the J call TRBJ1-1; D is possibly TRBD1 (6 bases). V lost 2 bases and J 0 bases, leaving 10 bases between the germline ends. This CDR3 spans 15 amino acids. Germline V gene data show CDR1 as MNHEY and CDR2 as SVGAGI. CDR3 loop: CASSYIGTLNTEAFF. The CDR3 region has the DNA TGTGCCAGCAGTTACATCGGGACACTGAACACTGAAGCTTTCTTT.

This clone came up once. The chain employs TRBV28 and TRBJ2-3; 13 bases agree with TRBD2. This CDR3 has 18 residues. CDR1 MDHEN and CDR2 SYDVKM come from the germline V gene. The ends lost 9 bases at V and 1 base at J; junction bases unmatched: 13. As DNA, the CDR3 is TGTGCCAGTAGAGGGGGACTAGCGGGGAAAAGGGGCACAGATACGCAGTATTTT. This codes for CASRGGLAGKRGTDTQYF.

The V and J genes are TRBV7-2 and TRBJ2-7; no reliable D call. The V gene lost 4 bases and the J gene lost 8 bases, with 9 bases spanning the gap. CDR1 is SGHTA and CDR2 is FQGNSA in the germline V gene. The CDR3 is 11 amino acids. This chain's CDR3 is CASSSYLQQYF. DNA of the CDR3: TGTGCCAGCAGCTCCTACTTGCAGCAGTACTTC.

The V gene is TRBV3-1 (or the pseudogene TRBV3-2), the J gene TRBJ2-7; 11 bases are shared with TRBD1. Unmatched junction bases numbered 3, after V lost 3 bases and J lost 5 bases. Germline lookup yields CDR1 LGHDT and CDR2 YNNKEL (reference sequence). CDR3 length: 14 amino acids. CDR3 nucleotide sequence: TGTGCCAGCAGCCACCGGGACAGGGGGGACGAGCAGTACTTC. It is translated as CASSHRDRGDEQYF.

The chain employs TRBV28 and TRBJ2-2, with 8 bases that match TRBD2. This CDR3 has 17 amino acids. CDR1 is MDHEN, CDR2 SYDVKM, per germline. V was pared by 4 bases and J by 7 bases, with 14 bases of the junction left unmatched. The CDR3 nucleotides read TGTGCCAGCAGTTCCGGAGCGGGGGAAGAGGGTTTCGGGGAGCTGTTTTTT. This codes for CASSSGAGEEGFGELFF. The entire variable domain, with the rest obtained from reference TRBV28 and TRBJ2-2, is as follows: DVKVTQSSRYLVKRTGEKVFLECVQDMDHENMFWYRQDPGLGLRLIYFSYDVKMKEKGDIPEGYSVSREKKERFSLILESASTNQTSMYLCASSSGAGEEGFGELFFGEGSRLTVL.